This T cell receptor beta chain came from a study of identical twins. This clonotype occurred a few times. TCRdb re-called the 5' RACE reads with MiXCR, one entry per CDR3 protein. The sample records fewer than 250,000 distinct CDR3 sequences, approximately 7% being singletons. This sample also belongs to another study, concerning yellow fever vaccine responses in identical twins.

This sequence was found in a woman between 18 and 29 years old in good health. The material sequenced was memory (CD45RO+) T cells sorted from blood.

As DNA, the CDR3 is TGCGCCAGCAGCTTGGAGGCAGGCCCAAGGAACACCGGGGAGCTGTTTTTT. Translating gives CASSLEAGPRNTGELFF. V gene TRBV5-1 combines with J gene TRBJ2-2; D gene ambiguous. Germline CDR1 is SGHRS and CDR2 is YFSETQ. The ends were cut back, 0 bases at V and 1 base at J, with 13 bases in the middle. This CDR3 region has 17 residues.